The 12 T cell receptor beta chains below all came from one sample that was sequenced in a study of T cell repertoires in cytomegalovirus infection. TCRdb recomputed calls from the reads with MiXCR, one row per CDR3 protein. Found here are 630,000 or so distinct CDR3 sequences, 24% of them singletons; the top ten hold 6.5% to 10%. The source material was CD8+ T cells from PBMCs. These receptors all come from a human donor in good health (CMV status not recorded). Some clones in this sample may be carry-over from other donors' samples.

There are a few counts of this clonotype. The chain carries TRBV15 and TRBJ2-1; 7 bases are shared with TRBD2. Trimming removed 4 bases from V and 7 bases from J; junction bases left unmatched: 13. CDR3 length: 16 residues. Germline CDR1 LNHNV, CDR2 YYDKDF (reference sequence). The CDR3 spells CATSTQNRGRGNEQFF. CDR3 coding DNA: TGTGCCACCAGCACTCAAAACCGAGGGAGGGGTAATGAGCAGTTCTTC.

Only a few counts were recorded for this clonotype. V and J are TRBV27 and TRBJ1-1; D is unresolved. This CDR3 region has 13 residues. The germline V gene encodes CDR1 MNHEY and CDR2 SMNVEV (reference sequence). V was trimmed by 8 bases and J by 2 bases, leaving 12 bases between them. In nucleotides, the CDR3 is TGTGCCAGCCGCTGGGCCACAAACACTGAAGCTTTCTTT. Residues: CASRWATNTEAFF.

This clonotype showed up many times. The chain joins TRBV7-8 to TRBJ2-2; D is uncertain. Per germline, CDR1 SGHVS and CDR2 FQNEAQ. The CDR3 has 15 amino acids. Trimming pared 3 bases from V and 3 bases from J, leaving 11 bases between. The CDR3 region has the DNA TGTGCCAGCAGCTTCCAGAATAGTCACACCGGGGAGCTGTTTTTT. It codes for CASSFQNSHTGELFF.

Many counts were recorded for this clonotype. The CDR3 nucleotides read TGTGCCAGCAGCCGACCTCAAGGGGTTGAGACCCAGTACTTC. The encoded protein is CASSRPQGVETQYF. The chain employs TRBV7-9 and TRBJ2-5; D may be TRBD1 (5 bases). Germline loops: CDR1 SEHNR, CDR2 FQNEAQ (reference sequence). This CDR3 region has 14 residues. The V gene lost 5 bases and the J gene lost 5 bases, with 15 bases spanning the gap.

CDR3 sequence (DNA): TGCAGCGTTGAAGAGACGAACACCGGGGAGCTGTTTTTT. This translates into CSVEETNTGELFF. J is TRBJ2-2 and V is TRBV29-1, with unresolved D. V lost 0 bases and J lost 0, with 2 bases in between. CDR3 size: 13 residues. CDR1 SQVTM and CDR2 ANQGSEA come from the germline V gene.

This clonotype was picked up a small number of times. This chain's CDR3 is CSVVTTESYEQYF. The CDR3 nucleotides read TGCAGCGTTGTTACGACAGAGTCCTACGAGCAGTACTTC. This sequence joins TRBV29-1 and TRBJ2-7; the D gene is possibly TRBD1 (5 bases). This CDR3 region has 13 residues. Per germline, CDR1 SQVTM and CDR2 ANQGSEA. Trimming left V 4 bases short and J 1 base short, with 11 bases between.

The V and J genes are TRBV12-3 or TRBV12-4 and TRBJ2-1; 14 bases match TRBD2. The CDR3 is 23 amino acids. V lost 2 bases and J lost 4; bases outside the gene matches: 22. The CDR3 DNA follows: TGTGCCAGCAGTTTATCTGGACCCGGGACTAGCGGGGGTAGCGGTTCAAAATACAATGAGCAGTTCTTC. Amino acids: CASSLSGPGTSGGSGSKYNEQFF.

This clonotype was recorded many times. The rearrangement uses TRBV25-1 and TRBJ1-1; the D gene is possibly TRBD1 (6 bases). This CDR3 is built from 15 residues. CDR1 and CDR2 from the germline V gene are MGHDK and SYGVNS. Trimming left V 1 base short and J 1 base short, with 10 bases between. In nucleotides, the CDR3 is TGTGCCAGCAGTGAATGGGGAGGGGGGAACACTGAAGCTTTCTTT. It yields the protein CASSEWGGGNTEAFF.

This clonotype showed up many times. The J gene is TRBJ2-1, the V gene TRBV7-6; perhaps D is TRBD1 or TRBD2 (6 bases each). The CDR3 loop spans 15 amino acids. Trimming took off 0 bases at V and 4 bases at J, with 10 bases between the two ends. CDR1 is SGHVS, CDR2 FNYEAQ, per germline. CDR3 coding DNA: TGTGCCAGCAGCTTAGCGGGGGGCTTGTACAATGAGCAGTTCTTC. It codes for CASSLAGGLYNEQFF.

Concerning this clonotype itself: One end of the junction fails to match germline, which may point to a read error. The chain carries TRBV28 and TRBJ1-5; D may be TRBD1 (5 bases). The CDR3 has 13 residues. Germline CDR1 reads MDHEN; CDR2 reads SYDVKM. The CDR3 DNA sequence: TGTGCCAACAGTTTCCGGGGACTGCAGCCCCAGCATTTT. Encoded protein: CANSFRGLQPQHF.

In this sample, this clonotype turned up many times. J is TRBJ2-1 and V is TRBV7-2, with D perhaps matching TRBD1 or TRBD2 (5 bases each). Germline V gives CDR1 SGHTA, CDR2 FQGNSA. The CDR3 is 16 residues long. V dropped 2 bases and J dropped 9 bases, with 20 bases sitting between them. The CDR3 region has the DNA TGTGCCAGCAGCTTATCTCTACCGGGGCCCGCTACTGAGCAGTTCTTC. Translation: CASSLSLPGPATEQFF.

This clonotype was counted once. This may arise from a read error, as a much more abundant clone is one base away. The V call is TRBV19, the J call TRBJ2-2; D tentatively reads TRBD1 or TRBD2 (5 bases each). The CDR3 contains 19 residues. Germline V gives CDR1 LNHDA, CDR2 SQIVND (reference sequence). Deletions cut 6 bases from V and 2 bases from J, with 25 bases between. CDR3 in amino acids: CASRFGTSRLGPNTGELFF. As DNA, the CDR3 is TGTGCCAGTAGGTTTGGGACCTCGCGGTTGGGCCCCAACACCGGGGAGCTGTTTTTT.